This TCR beta chain appears in the sequencing data of a study of read filtering for tumor transcriptome and immune sequencing. Study-wide results and caveats: About four fifths of IR-seq clonotypes had a single read, yet these held roughly 3.7% of reads.

Trimming left V 4 bases short and J 7 bases short, with 14 bases between. The CDR3 is made up of 14 amino acids. CDR1 is MNHEY and CDR2 is SMNVEV in the germline V gene (reference sequence). This library used around 0.4 ug RNA and molecular barcoded adaptors spanning alpha/delta and beta/gamma chains. MiXCR was run by TCRdb on the reads, yielding one entry per CDR3 protein. Among roughly 56,000 distinct CDR3 sequences listed, 15% to 25% were seen once. Note on this clonotype: What it recognizes is unknown.

The sample comprised a population of CD138-negative cells sorted from bone marrow. This clonotype originated in a donor over 35 with multiple myeloma. V usage is TRBV27 and J usage is TRBJ1-5, with D tentatively TRBD1 (6 bases). CDR3 in amino acids: CASSSGGGLQPQHF. CDR3 nucleotides: TGTGCCAGCAGTTCAGGAGGGGGGCTGCAGCCCCAGCATTTT.